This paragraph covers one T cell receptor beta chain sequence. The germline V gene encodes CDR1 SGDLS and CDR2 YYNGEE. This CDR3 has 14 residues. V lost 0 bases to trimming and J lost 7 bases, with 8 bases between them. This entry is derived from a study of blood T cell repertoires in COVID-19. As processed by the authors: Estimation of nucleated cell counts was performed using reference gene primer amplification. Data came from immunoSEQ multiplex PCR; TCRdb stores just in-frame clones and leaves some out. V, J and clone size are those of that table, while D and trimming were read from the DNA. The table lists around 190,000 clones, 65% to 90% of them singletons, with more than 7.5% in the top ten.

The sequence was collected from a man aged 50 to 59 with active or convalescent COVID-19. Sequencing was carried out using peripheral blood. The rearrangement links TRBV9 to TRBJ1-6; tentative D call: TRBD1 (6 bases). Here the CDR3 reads CASSVAGQNSPLHF. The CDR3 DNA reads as TGTGCCAGCAGCGTAGCTGGACAGAATTCACCCCTCCACTTT.